This passage covers 19 T cell receptor beta chains from one sample sequenced in a study of shared clonotypes between healthy human individuals. Naivety among CD8 cells was defined by CD45RO negativity and positive CCR7 selection, thereby excluding terminally differentiated effector memory CD45RA+ cells. Repertoires were generated with immunoSEQ multiplex PCR, while TCRdb's copy carries only in-frame clones and drops some. Here the sample spans under 850,000 clones, approximately 92% being singletons. The sequencing input was naive CD8+ T cells sorted from blood. The source is a man under 40 in good health.

This clone was picked up one time. This chain joins TRBV7-2 and TRBJ2-7; D is undetermined. The CDR3 is 13 residues long. The V gene's germline CDR1 is SGHTA and CDR2 FQGNSA. V was trimmed by 5 bases and J by 2 bases, leaving 10 bases between them. The CDR3 reads CASSPNPPYEQYF. CDR3 nucleotide sequence: TGTGCCAGCAGCCCCAACCCCCCCTACGAGCAGTACTTC. Using reference TRBV7-2 and TRBJ2-7 for the parts outside the CDR3, the full variable domain is GAGVSQSPSNKVTEKGKDVELRCDPISGHTALYWYRQSLGQGLEFLIYFQGNSAPDKSGLPSDRFSAERTGGSVSTLTIQRTQQEDSAVYLCASSPNPPYEQYFGPGTRLTVT.

The count of this clone is one. The chain uses TRBV28 and TRBJ2-2, with D perhaps matching TRBD1 or TRBD2 (5 bases each). The germline gives CDR1 MDHEN, CDR2 SYDVKM. The CDR3 contains 15 residues. Trimming stripped 4 bases from V and 2 bases from J, with 11 bases between. In DNA form, the CDR3 reads TGTGCCAGCAGTTGGGACCGGGTAAACACCGGGGAGCTGTTTTTT. Its protein is CASSWDRVNTGELFF.

This chain uses TRBV4-1 with TRBJ2-5, with no clear D. There are 14 residues in the CDR3. CDR1 and CDR2 (germline): MGHRA, YSYEKL. V dropped 4 bases and J dropped 1 base, with 10 bases sitting between them. The CDR3: CASSRHLGQETQYF. In DNA, the CDR3 is TGCGCCAGCAGCCGTCACCTCGGCCAAGAGACCCAGTACTTC.

The rearrangement joins TRBV18 to TRBJ2-7; TRBD1 matches 7 bases. The CDR3 consists of 14 residues. CDR1 and CDR2 (germline): KGHSH, LQKENI. V shed 6 bases, J shed 2 bases, and the junction held 7 bases outside the gene matches. DNA for the CDR3: TGTGCCAGCTCCCACGACAGGGCTCCCTACGAGCAGTACTTC. It is translated as CASSHDRAPYEQYF.

As for this clone: One end of the junction varies from germline; a read error may be responsible. The chain has TRBV7-7 and TRBJ2-7, with 7 bases matching TRBD1. This CDR3 has 14 residues. Germline loops: CDR1 SSHAT, CDR2 FNYEAQ (reference sequence). This CDR3 reads CASSLGQDTGEQYF. In DNA form, the CDR3 reads TGTGCTAGCAGCTTAGGACAGGACACGGGCGAGCAGTACTTC.

Concerning this clone: The junction does not match germline at one end; this may be a read error. The rearrangement joins TRBV27 to TRBJ2-7; D possibly corresponds to TRBD1 (6 bases). This CDR3 contains 13 residues. The V gene's germline CDR1 is MNHEY and CDR2 SMNVEV (reference sequence). The CDR3 loop reads CASMGARNYGQYF. Written as DNA, the CDR3 is TGTGCCAGCATGGGGGCGCGGAACTACGGGCAGTACTTC.

This chain uses TRBV11-3 with TRBJ2-3; 10 bases line up with TRBD1. The V gene end was trimmed by 5 bases and the J gene end by 5 bases; junction bases not matched to a gene: 7. The CDR3 runs 15 residues. Germline loops: CDR1 SGHNT, CDR2 YENEEA. This chain's CDR3 is CASSPPGTGVDTQYF. The CDR3 DNA is TGTGCCAGCAGCCCACCCGGGACAGGGGTAGATACGCAGTATTTT.

The rearrangement joins TRBV14 to TRBJ1-2; D unresolved. The CDR3 covers 15 residues. V dropped 0 bases and J dropped 0 bases, with 8 bases sitting between them. From germline, CDR1 is SGHDN and CDR2 FVKESK. CDR3 DNA: TGTGCCAGCAGCCAAGATTGGGTAACTAACTATGGCTACACCTTC. It codes for CASSQDWVTNYGYTF.

This clone has only a few counts. This chain links TRBV5-1 with TRBJ2-7; 8 bases agree with TRBD2. In germline, CDR1 is SGHRS, CDR2 YFSETQ. Unmatched junction bases numbered 6, after V lost 0 bases and J lost 4 bases. This CDR3 is 15 amino acids long. The CDR3 nucleotides are TGCGCCAGCAGCTTGGAGATAGCGGGGAGGTACGAGCAGTACTTC. Translation: CASSLEIAGRYEQYF.

Comment on this clone: Other DNA sequences in the same sample also yield this CDR3. The chain uses TRBV9 and TRBJ2-7; no clear D gene. Germline V gene data show CDR1 as SGDLS and CDR2 as YYNGEE. The V end lost 0 bases, the J end lost 4 bases, and 8 bases lay between the germline ends. The CDR3 loop spans 13 amino acids. The CDR3 nucleotides are TGTGCCAGCAGCGTAGGAGATTCTTACGAGCAGTACTTC. Protein product: CASSVGDSYEQYF.

On this clone itself: Additional DNA sequences in this sample encode the identical CDR3. This chain joins TRBV28 and TRBJ1-1; D gene unclear. The CDR3 spans 13 residues. The germline gives CDR1 MDHEN, CDR2 SYDVKM. V lost 2 bases to trimming and J lost 1 base, with 5 bases between them. The CDR3 bases are TGTGCCAGCAGTTTAGCAGGGAACACTGAAGCTTTCTTT. Encoded protein: CASSLAGNTEAFF.

V and J are TRBV11-2 and TRBJ2-7; 7 bases are shared with TRBD2. V was pared by 5 bases and J by 2 bases, with 6 bases of the junction left unmatched. This CDR3 has 14 amino acids. Germline-derived CDR1 and CDR2 are SGHAT and FQNNGV. The CDR3 is CASSTRLAAYEQYF. The CDR3 DNA reads TGTGCCAGCAGCACCCGTCTAGCGGCCTACGAGCAGTACTTC.

The chain combines TRBV28 with TRBJ1-5; 10 bases match TRBD1. Germline CDR1 reads MDHEN; CDR2 reads SYDVKM. There are 16 residues in the CDR3. J lost 7 bases, V lost 4 bases, and 10 bases had no gene match. CDR3 sequence reads: CASSSVRDRGGQPQHF. DNA of the CDR3: TGTGCCAGCAGTTCTGTCCGGGACAGGGGTGGGCAGCCCCAGCATTTT.

The chain couples TRBV29-1 to TRBJ2-7; 10 positions agree with TRBD1. The CDR3 consists of 12 residues. Trimming took 7 bases from V and 4 from J; bases not matched to a gene: 4. Germline V gives CDR1 SQVTM, CDR2 ANQGSEA. CDR3 in amino acids: CSAGQGEYEQYF. The CDR3 nucleotides are TGCAGCGCCGGACAGGGGGAGTACGAGCAGTACTTC.

The J gene is TRBJ1-1, the V gene TRBV6-6, with a possible D match to TRBD1 (5 bases). CDR3 length: 13 amino acids. Germline V gene data show CDR1 as MNHNY and CDR2 as SVGAGI (reference sequence). V was clipped by 6 bases and J by 0 bases, with 8 bases between them. The CDR3: CASSRAMNTEAFF. The DNA for the CDR3 is TGTGCCAGCAGCAGGGCGATGAACACTGAAGCTTTCTTT.

The J gene is TRBJ2-5, the V gene TRBV9; no clear D. Trimming cost V 4 bases and J 2 bases, with 9 bases left between them. The CDR3 contains 13 residues. Germline V gene sequence: CDR1 SGDLS, CDR2 YYNGEE. The CDR3 nucleotides are TGTGCCAGCAGCCCCACCCTTCAAGAGACCCAGTACTTC. Its translation: CASSPTLQETQYF.

The DNA for the CDR3 is TGTGCCAGCAGTGACAGGGGATCGCGCACCGGGGAGCTGTTTTTT. Translating gives CASSDRGSRTGELFF. The V and J genes are TRBV27 and TRBJ2-2, with 8 positions matching TRBD1. Germline V gene lookup returns CDR1 MNHEY and CDR2 SMNVEV (reference sequence). V lost 5 bases to trimming and J lost 4 bases; unmatched junction nucleotides: 6. This CDR3 has 15 amino acids.

Comments on this clone: Other DNA variants within this sample encode the same CDR3. J is TRBJ2-3 and V is TRBV11-2; unclear D gene. Germline loops: CDR1 SGHAT, CDR2 FQNNGV. The CDR3 consists of 15 residues. The V and J ends lost 1 base and 0 bases respectively, with 8 bases between them. CDR3 in DNA: TGTGCCAGCAGCTTAGTCACAGCTAGCACAGATACGCAGTATTTT. This encodes CASSLVTASTDTQYF.

The chain carries TRBV9 and TRBJ2-7; unclear D gene. Trimming left V 3 bases short and J 4 bases short, with 17 bases between. The CDR3 runs to 15 residues. Germline V gene sequence: CDR1 SGDLS, CDR2 YYNGEE. The DNA of the CDR3 is TGTGCCAGCAGCGCCTCCCGGGCCCCGGCTTACGAGCAGTACTTC. Its protein is CASSASRAPAYEQYF.